Presented here are 3 T cell receptor beta chains from one specimen sequenced in a study of cytotoxic CD8 clonotypes in ibrutinib-treated CLL. Data came from immunoSEQ multiplex PCR; TCRdb stores just in-frame clones and leaves some out. Of some 170,000 clones listed, roughly 88% were seen once; the top ten hold around 3.1%. The sample here was PBMCs, taken at disease progression, from a patient treated with ibrutinib. These receptor sequences come from a human donor with chronic lymphocytic leukemia.

V gene TRBV27 combines with J gene TRBJ1-1, with 8 positions matching TRBD1. The CDR3 has 16 amino acids. Unmatched junction bases numbered 11, after V lost 5 bases and J lost 3 bases. Per germline, CDR1 MNHEY and CDR2 SMNVEV (reference sequence). CDR3 amino acids: CASSPWTGRGDTEAFF. CDR3 bases: TGTGCCAGCAGTCCCTGGACAGGGCGAGGCGACACTGAAGCTTTCTTT.

The chain has TRBV4-1 and TRBJ1-5; TRBD1 matches at 9 bases. Germline CDR1 is MGHRA and CDR2 is YSYEKL. Trimming removed 0 bases from V and 1 base from J; junction bases left unmatched: 10. CDR3 length equals 19 residues. CDR3 DNA sequence: TGCGCCAGCAGCCAAGAGTGGGTCGGACAGGGGAACAGCAATCAGCCCCAGCATTTT. Protein: CASSQEWVGQGNSNQPQHF.

The CDR3 loop reads CASSPRTSHLPYF. The DNA for the CDR3 is TGTGCCAGCAGTCCTAGGACTAGCCACCTCCCGTACTTC. The chain couples TRBV27 to TRBJ2-5, with 8 nucleotides matching TRBD2. Per the germline V gene, CDR1 is MNHEY and CDR2 is SMNVEV (reference sequence). V was pared by 5 bases and J by 13 bases, with 12 bases of the junction left unmatched. CDR3 length: 13 residues.